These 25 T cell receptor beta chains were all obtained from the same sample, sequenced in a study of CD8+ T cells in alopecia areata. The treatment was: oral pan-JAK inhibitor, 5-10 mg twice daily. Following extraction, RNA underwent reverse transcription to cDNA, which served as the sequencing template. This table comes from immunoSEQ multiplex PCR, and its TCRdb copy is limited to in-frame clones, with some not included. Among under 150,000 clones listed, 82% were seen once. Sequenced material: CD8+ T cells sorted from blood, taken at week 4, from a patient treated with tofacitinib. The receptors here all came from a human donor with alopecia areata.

Here the CDR3 DNA reads TGCGCCAGCAGCCAAGGGGCGGTGAACACTGAAGCTTTCTTT. Amino acid sequence: CASSQGAVNTEAFF. This sequence joins TRBV4-3 and TRBJ1-1; no clear D gene. V lost 1 base, J lost 0 bases, and 6 bases lay in between. This CDR3 contains 14 residues. Germline V gene sequence: CDR1 LGHNA, CDR2 YSLEER.

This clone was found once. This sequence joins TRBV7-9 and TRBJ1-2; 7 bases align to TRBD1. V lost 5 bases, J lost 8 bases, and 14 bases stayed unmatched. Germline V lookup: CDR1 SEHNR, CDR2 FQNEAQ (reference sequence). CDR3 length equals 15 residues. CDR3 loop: CASSPDRDAGGGYTF. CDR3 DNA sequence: TGTGCCAGCAGCCCCGACAGGGACGCCGGGGGAGGCTACACCTTC.

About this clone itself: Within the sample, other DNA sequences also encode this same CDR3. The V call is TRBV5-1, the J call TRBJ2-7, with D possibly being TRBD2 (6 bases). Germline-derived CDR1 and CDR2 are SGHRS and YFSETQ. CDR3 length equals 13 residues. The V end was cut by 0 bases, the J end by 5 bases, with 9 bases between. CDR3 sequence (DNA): TGCGCCAGCAGCTTGGGGCGGGGTAACGAGCAGTACTTC. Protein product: CASSLGRGNEQYF.

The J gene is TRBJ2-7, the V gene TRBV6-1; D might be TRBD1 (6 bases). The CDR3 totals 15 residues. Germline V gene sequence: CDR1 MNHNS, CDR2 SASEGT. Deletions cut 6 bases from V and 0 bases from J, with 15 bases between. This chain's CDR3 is CASRGWTASSYEQYF. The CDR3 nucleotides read TGTGCCAGCAGGGGATGGACAGCGAGCTCCTACGAGCAGTACTTC.

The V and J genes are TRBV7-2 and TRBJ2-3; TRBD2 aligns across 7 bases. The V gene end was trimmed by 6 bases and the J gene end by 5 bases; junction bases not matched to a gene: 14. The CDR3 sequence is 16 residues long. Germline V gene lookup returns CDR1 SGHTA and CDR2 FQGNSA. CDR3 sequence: CASRHGGTLAVDTQYF. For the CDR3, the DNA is TGTGCCAGCAGGCACGGGGGGACCCTGGCCGTAGATACGCAGTATTTT.

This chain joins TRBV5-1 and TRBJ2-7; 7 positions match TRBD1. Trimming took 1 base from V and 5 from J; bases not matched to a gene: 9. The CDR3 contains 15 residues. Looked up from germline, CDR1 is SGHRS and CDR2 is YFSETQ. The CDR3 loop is CASSLRQGSLHEQYF. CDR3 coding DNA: TGCGCCAGCAGCTTGCGACAGGGATCCCTCCACGAGCAGTACTTC.

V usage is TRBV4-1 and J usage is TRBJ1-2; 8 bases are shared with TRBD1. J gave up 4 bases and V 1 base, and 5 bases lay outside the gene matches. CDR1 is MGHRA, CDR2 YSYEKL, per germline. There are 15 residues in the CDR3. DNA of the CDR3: TGCGCCAGCAGCCAAGGGACAGGGAATGCCTATGGCTACACCTTC. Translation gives CASSQGTGNAYGYTF.

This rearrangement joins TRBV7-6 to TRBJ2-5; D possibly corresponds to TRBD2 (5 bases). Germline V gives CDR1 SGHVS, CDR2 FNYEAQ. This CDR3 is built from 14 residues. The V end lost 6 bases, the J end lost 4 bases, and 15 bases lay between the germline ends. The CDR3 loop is CASSLGGSGETQYF. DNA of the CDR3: TGTGCCAGCAGTCTCGGTGGGAGCGGAGAGACCCAGTACTTC.

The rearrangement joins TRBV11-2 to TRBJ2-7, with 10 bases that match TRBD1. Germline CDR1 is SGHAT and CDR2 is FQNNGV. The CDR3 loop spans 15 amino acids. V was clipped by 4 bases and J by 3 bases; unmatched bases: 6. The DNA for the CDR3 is TGTGCCAGCAGCTCAGGGACAGGGGTTTACTACGAGCAGTACTTC. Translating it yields CASSSGTGVYYEQYF.

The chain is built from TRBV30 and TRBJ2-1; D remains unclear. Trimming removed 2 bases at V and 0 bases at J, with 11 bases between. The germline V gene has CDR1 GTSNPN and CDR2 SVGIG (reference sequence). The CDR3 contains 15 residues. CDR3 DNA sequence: TGTGCCTGGAGTCCCCTCTATAGCTCCTACAATGAGCAGTTCTTC. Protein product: CAWSPLYSSYNEQFF.

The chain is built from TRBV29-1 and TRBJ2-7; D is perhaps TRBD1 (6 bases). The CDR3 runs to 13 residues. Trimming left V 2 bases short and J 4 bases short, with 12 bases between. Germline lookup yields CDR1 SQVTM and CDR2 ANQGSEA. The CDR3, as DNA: TGCAGCGTTGAATTGCAGGGGCGATACGAGCAGTACTTC. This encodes CSVELQGRYEQYF.

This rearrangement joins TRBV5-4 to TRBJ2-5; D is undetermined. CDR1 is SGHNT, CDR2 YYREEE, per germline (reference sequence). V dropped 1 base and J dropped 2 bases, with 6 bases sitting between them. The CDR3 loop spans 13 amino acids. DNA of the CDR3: TGTGCCAGCAGCTTGACGATGCAAGAGACCCAGTACTTC. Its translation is CASSLTMQETQYF.

The CDR3 spells CASSFGRAYEQYF. The CDR3 DNA follows: TGTGCCAGCAGTTTCGGCAGGGCCTACGAGCAGTACTTC. This chain links TRBV27 with TRBJ2-7, with D maybe TRBD1 (5 bases). The germline CDR1 and CDR2 sequences are MNHEY and SMNVEV (reference sequence). This CDR3 region has 13 residues. Trimming left V 3 bases short and J 2 bases short, with 8 bases between.

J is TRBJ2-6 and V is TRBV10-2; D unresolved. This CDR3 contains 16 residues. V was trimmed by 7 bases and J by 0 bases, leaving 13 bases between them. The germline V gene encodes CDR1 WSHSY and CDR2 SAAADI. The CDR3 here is CASTLDRASGANVLTF. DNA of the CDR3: TGCGCCAGCACTTTGGACCGAGCCTCTGGGGCCAACGTCCTGACTTTC.

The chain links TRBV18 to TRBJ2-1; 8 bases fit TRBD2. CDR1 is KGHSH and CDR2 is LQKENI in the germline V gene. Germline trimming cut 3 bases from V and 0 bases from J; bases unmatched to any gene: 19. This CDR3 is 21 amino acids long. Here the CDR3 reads CASSPGIGGPGGLVSYNEQFF. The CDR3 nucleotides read TGTGCCAGCTCACCGGGTATAGGAGGCCCGGGGGGGCTGGTCTCCTACAATGAGCAGTTCTTC.

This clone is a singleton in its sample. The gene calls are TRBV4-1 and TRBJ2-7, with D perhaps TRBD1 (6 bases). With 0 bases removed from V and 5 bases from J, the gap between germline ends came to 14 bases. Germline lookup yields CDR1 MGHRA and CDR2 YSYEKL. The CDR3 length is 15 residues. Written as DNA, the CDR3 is TGCGCCAGCAGCCAAGAAAGCAGGGGCATCGACGAGCAGTACTTC. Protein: CASSQESRGIDEQYF.

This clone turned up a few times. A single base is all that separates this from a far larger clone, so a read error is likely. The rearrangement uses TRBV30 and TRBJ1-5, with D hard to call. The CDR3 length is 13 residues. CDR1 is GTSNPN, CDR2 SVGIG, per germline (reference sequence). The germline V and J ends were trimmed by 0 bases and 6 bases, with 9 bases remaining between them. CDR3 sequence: CAWSVGCSQPQHF. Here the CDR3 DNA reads TGTGCCTGGAGTGTTGGGTGTTCTCAGCCCCAGCATTTT.

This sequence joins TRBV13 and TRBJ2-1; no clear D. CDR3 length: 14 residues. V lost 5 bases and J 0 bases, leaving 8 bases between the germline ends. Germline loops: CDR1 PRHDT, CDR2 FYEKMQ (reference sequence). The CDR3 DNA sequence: TGTGCCAGCAGCCCGGAGAGCTCCTACAATGAGCAGTTCTTC. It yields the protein CASSPESSYNEQFF.

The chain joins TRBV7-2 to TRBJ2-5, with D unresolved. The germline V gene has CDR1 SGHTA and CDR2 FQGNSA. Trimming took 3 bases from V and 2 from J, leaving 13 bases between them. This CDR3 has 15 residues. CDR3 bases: TGTGCCAGCAGCTTCCCGTGGCAGGAGCAAGAGACCCAGTACTTC. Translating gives CASSFPWQEQETQYF.

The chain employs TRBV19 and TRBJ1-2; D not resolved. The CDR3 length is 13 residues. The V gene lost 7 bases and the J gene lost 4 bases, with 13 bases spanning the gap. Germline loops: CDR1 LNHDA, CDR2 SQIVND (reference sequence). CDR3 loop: CASTLSGSYGYTF. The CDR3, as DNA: TGTGCCAGTACGTTGAGTGGAAGCTATGGCTACACCTTC.

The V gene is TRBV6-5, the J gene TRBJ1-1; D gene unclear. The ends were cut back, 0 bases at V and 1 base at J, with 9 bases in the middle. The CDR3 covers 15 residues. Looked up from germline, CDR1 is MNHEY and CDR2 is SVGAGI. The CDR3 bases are TGTGCCAGCAGTTACTCTCTTGGGGAGAACACTGAAGCTTTCTTT. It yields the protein CASSYSLGENTEAFF.

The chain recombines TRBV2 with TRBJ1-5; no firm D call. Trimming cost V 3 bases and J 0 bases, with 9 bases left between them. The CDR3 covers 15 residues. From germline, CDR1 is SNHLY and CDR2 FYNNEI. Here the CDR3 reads CASSEGFYSNQPQHF. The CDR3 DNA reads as TGTGCCAGCAGTGAGGGATTTTATAGCAATCAGCCCCAGCATTTT.

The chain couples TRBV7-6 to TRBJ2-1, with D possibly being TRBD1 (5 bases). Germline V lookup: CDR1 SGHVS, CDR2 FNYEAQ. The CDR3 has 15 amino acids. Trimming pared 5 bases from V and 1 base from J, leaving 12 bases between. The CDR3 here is CASSPTVVSYNEQFF. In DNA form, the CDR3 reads TGTGCCAGCAGCCCGACAGTAGTTTCCTACAATGAGCAGTTCTTC. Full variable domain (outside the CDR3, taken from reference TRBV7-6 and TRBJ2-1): GAGVSQSPRYKVTKRGQDVALRCDPISGHVSLYWYRQALGQGPEFLTYFNYEAQQDKSGLPNDRFSAERPEGSISTLTIQRTEQRDSAMYRCASSPTVVSYNEQFFGPGTRLTVL.

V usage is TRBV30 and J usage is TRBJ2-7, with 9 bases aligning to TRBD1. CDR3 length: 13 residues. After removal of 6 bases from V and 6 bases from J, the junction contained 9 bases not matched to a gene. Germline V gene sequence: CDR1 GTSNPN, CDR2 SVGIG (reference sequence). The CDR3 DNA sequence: TGTGCCTGCCGGGACAGGGACCTTAGCGAGCAGTACTTC. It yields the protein CACRDRDLSEQYF. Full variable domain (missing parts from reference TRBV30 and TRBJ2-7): SQTIHQWPATLVQPVGSPLSLECTVEGTSNPNLYWYRQAAGRGLQLLFYSVGIGQISSEVPQNLSASRPQDRQFILSSKKLLLSDSGFYLCACRDRDLSEQYFGPGTRLTVT.

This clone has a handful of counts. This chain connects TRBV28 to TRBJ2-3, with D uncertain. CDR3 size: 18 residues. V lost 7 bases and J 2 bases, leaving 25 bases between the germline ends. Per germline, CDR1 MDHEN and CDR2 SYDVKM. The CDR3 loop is CASTRPTELPPNTDTQYF. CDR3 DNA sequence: TGTGCCAGCACCCGACCGACGGAACTTCCGCCCAACACAGATACGCAGTATTTT. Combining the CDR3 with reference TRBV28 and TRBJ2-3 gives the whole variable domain DVKVTQSSRYLVKRTGEKVFLECVQDMDHENMFWYRQDPGLGLRLIYFSYDVKMKEKGDIPEGYSVSREKKERFSLILESASTNQTSMYLCASTRPTELPPNTDTQYFGPGTRLTVL.